This T cell receptor beta chain stems from a study of T cells in Graves' hyperthyroidism and ophthalmopathy. Study-wide points: Separating ophthalmopathy from stable hyperthyroidism was achieved by a 13 V-J model. Progression to ophthalmopathy was predicted a median of about 6.6 months early.

With V trimmed by 5 bases and J by 3 bases, 10 bases remained unmatched. Germline CDR1 reads MNHEY; CDR2 reads SVGEGT. The CDR3 has 15 amino acids. With a duration under 2 months, the hyperthyroidism was newly diagnosed in patients aged 18 to 65. Template material for amplifying TCR beta CDR3 regions consisted of RNA transcripts. The study used the HTBI primer set for a first-round RT-PCR of the TCR CDR3. TCRdb fed the multiplex PCR reads into MiXCR, producing one record per CDR3 protein. Counted here are roughly 400,000 distinct CDR3 sequences, just under 25% occurring once; the ten biggest clones make up roughly 80%. On this clonotype: Its cognate antigen is unknown.

The J gene is TRBJ2-7, the V gene TRBV6-2 or TRBV6-3; 7 bases line up with TRBD2. Sequencing was done on a sample of blood. This clonotype was sampled from a man aged 50 to 60 with Graves' hyperthyroidism. For the CDR3, the DNA is TGTGCCAGCAGTGACCGGGACTACCTTTTCTACGAGCAGTACTTC. Amino acids: CASSDRDYLFYEQYF.